This T cell receptor (beta chain) was captured in a study of cytomegalovirus exposure and HLA in healthy donors. The ends lost 3 bases at V and 3 bases at J; junction bases unmatched: 12. From germline, CDR1 is SGDLS and CDR2 YYNGEE. The CDR3 is made up of 16 amino acids. Study-level points and caveats: The study carried out a later analysis of TCR beta sequences. It associated 15,000 to 20,000 of them with specific HLA alleles at a false discovery rate of 0.05. Serostatus for CMV was the only available immune exposure information.

A multiplex PCR was run with 60 Vbeta primers and 13 Jbeta primers. Method: immunoSEQ multiplex PCR; TCRdb's copy keeps in-frame clones and lacks some. The table includes around 93,000 clones, roughly four fifths detected once. Turning to this clone: The antigen is undetermined.

The sample was PBMCs. This sequence was found in a man over 45 in good health and CMV-seronegative. This chain uses TRBV9 with TRBJ2-7; 7 bases match TRBD2. This CDR3 is CASSAGLVPPYYEQYF. The CDR3 DNA is TGTGCCAGCAGCGCTGGACTAGTCCCCCCTTACTACGAGCAGTACTTC.